The entry below gives a single TCR beta chain sequence along with its context. These data are taken from a study of blood T cell repertoires in COVID-19. Across the study: Italy, Spain and the United States were the sources of the convalescent and acute COVID-19 samples. T cells, B-cell-depleted T cells, or PBMCs supplied cDNA or gDNA.

This CDR3 spans 17 amino acids. The germline CDR1 and CDR2 sequences are SGDLS and YYNGEE. V was clipped by 0 bases and J by 0 bases, with 16 bases between them. Authors' analysis steps: Nucleated cell counts were estimated from reference gene primer amplification. TCRdb's table, derived via immunoSEQ multiplex PCR, lists solely in-frame clones and lacks some. The DNA gave D and trimming, while V, J and clone size come from that table. The sample has 210,000 or so clones; under 90% are singletons. This clonotype was obtained from a man between 45 and 60 years old with acute or convalescent COVID-19. The sequenced material came from peripheral blood. The V and J genes are TRBV9 and TRBJ2-7; D uncertain. This CDR3 is CASSVESQATTSYEQYF. The CDR3 DNA reads TGTGCCAGCAGCGTAGAGAGCCAGGCGACCACCTCCTACGAGCAGTACTTC.